What follows is one T cell receptor beta chain and its context. The antigen remains undetermined. The sample is drawn from a study of cytomegalovirus exposure and HLA in healthy donors. The study, taken as a whole, reports: Certain sequence variants were highly shared and formed a cluster, and this cluster was likely a sequencing artifact. Later analysis revealed greater clonal expansion in HLA-associated TCR beta chains than in equally common others.

60 Vbeta and 13 Jbeta primers were used in PCR. Method: immunoSEQ multiplex PCR; TCRdb's copy keeps in-frame clones and lacks some. This repertoire includes about 200,000 clones. Input material: PBMCs. The origin of this receptor is a man aged 25-45 years in good health and CMV-seronegative.

The DNA of the CDR3 is TGTGCCAGTAGTATGGGAGAGCCCCAGCATTTT. Translated, it gives CASSMGEPQHF. V usage is TRBV19 and J usage is TRBJ1-5; D remains unclear. The V and J ends lost 3 bases and 8 bases respectively, with 5 bases between them. CDR3 length equals 11 residues. CDR1 and CDR2 (germline): LNHDA, SQIVND (reference sequence).